This T cell receptor (beta chain) was sequenced for a study of blood T cell repertoires in COVID-19. Study background: Sample material is recorded as cDNA or gDNA derived from T cells, B-cell-depleted T cells, or PBMCs.

Original methodology: Estimates of nucleated cell counts were drawn from the amplification of reference gene primers. The protocol was immunoSEQ multiplex PCR, while the TCRdb copy is restricted to in-frame clones and leaves out a portion. V and J calls and clone size are as listed in that table; D and trimming were resolved from the DNA. The table lists 200,000 to 250,000 clones, roughly 82% of them singletons. Participants were aged roughly 18 to 89 years from about 25 US areas. Recovery among Cohort 3 donors was established by two negative PCRs, clearance, or symptom resolution. V was pared by 4 bases and J by 4 bases, with 2 bases of the junction left unmatched. The CDR3 length is 14 residues. Germline V lookup: CDR1 SGHRS, CDR2 YFSETQ.

The clonotype originates from a woman aged 50 to 60 who had recovered from COVID-19. Input material: PBMCs or T cells enriched from blood (not recorded which). The chain links TRBV5-1 to TRBJ2-7, with TRBD2 identical over 13 bases. CDR3 amino acids: CASSPGLAGYEQYF. The DNA for the CDR3 is TGCGCCAGCAGCCCGGGACTAGCGGGGTACGAGCAGTACTTC.